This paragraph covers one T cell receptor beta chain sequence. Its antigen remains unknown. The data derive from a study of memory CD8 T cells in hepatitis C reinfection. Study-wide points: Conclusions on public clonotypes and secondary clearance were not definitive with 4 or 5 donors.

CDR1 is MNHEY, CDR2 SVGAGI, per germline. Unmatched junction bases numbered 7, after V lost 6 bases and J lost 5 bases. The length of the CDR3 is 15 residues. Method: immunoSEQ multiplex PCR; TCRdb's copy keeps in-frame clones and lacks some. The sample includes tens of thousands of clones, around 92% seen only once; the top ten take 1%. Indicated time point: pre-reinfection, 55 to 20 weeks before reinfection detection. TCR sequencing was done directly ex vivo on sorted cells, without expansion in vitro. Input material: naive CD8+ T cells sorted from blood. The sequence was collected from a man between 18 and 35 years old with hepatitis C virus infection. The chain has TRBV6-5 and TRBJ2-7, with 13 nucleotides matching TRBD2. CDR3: CASSPLAGGQDEQYV. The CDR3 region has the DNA TGTGCCAGCAGCCCACTAGCGGGGGGGCAAGACGAGCAGTACGTC.